A single sample gave rise to the 15 T cell receptor beta chains below, sequenced in a study of CXCR3-negative and CXCR3-positive naive CD8 T cells. General study findings and limits: The study found more hydrophobic TRB CDR3s in CXCR3-positive naive cells than in CXCR3-negative naive cells.

It was by 5' RACE with UMI labels that the TRB cDNA libraries were prepared. TCRdb reanalyzed the 5' RACE reads, giving one entry per CDR3 protein sequence and no DNA. In total, the table holds over 70,000 distinct CDR3 sequences. No antigen has been assigned to these receptors. The sample consisted of naive CXCR3+ CD8+ T cells from blood. Subset in this sample: CD45RO-CCR7+CD27+CD95- naive CD8+ T cells expressing CXCR3 (TNR3+). The receptors were gathered from a human donor in good health. Some clones in this sample may be carry-over from other donors' samples.

The chain carries TRBV4-2 and TRBJ2-7. The germline V gene encodes CDR1 LGHNA and CDR2 YNFKEQ. This CDR3 comprises 13 residues. The CDR3 loop reads CASSQDRSYEQYF.

This chain uses TRBV28 with TRBJ2-3; with no DNA, the TCRdb D assignment of TRBD1 cannot be verified. CDR3 size: 17 residues. CDR1 MDHEN and CDR2 SYDVKM come from the germline V gene. CDR3 protein: CASSFATTQSITDTQYF.

The chain combines TRBV15 with TRBJ1-6; TCRdb calls TRBD1, which cannot be checked without DNA. CDR1 is LNHNV, CDR2 YYDKDF, per germline (reference sequence). The CDR3 has 16 amino acids. The CDR3 sequence is CATSRSRQGAWSPLHF.

The chain has TRBV29-1 and TRBJ2-1. In germline, CDR1 is SQVTM, CDR2 ANQGSEA. This CDR3 is built from 11 residues. The CDR3 here is CSADPDNEQFF.

The rearrangement uses TRBV27 and TRBJ2-1; TCRdb returns TRBD2, unconfirmable since there is no DNA. Germline values: CDR1 MNHEY, CDR2 SMNVEV (reference sequence). The CDR3 runs 11 residues. The CDR3 sequence is CASGLANEQFF.

The V gene is TRBV7-2, the J gene TRBJ2-3. From germline, CDR1 is SGHTA and CDR2 FQGNSA. The CDR3 loop spans 14 amino acids. This CDR3 reads CASSFGVSTDTQYF.

The V gene is TRBV28, the J gene TRBJ2-1. The CDR3 has 15 amino acids. The germline gives CDR1 MDHEN, CDR2 SYDVKM. CDR3 sequence reads: CASSYIVGYYNEQFF.

This sequence joins TRBV3-1 and TRBJ2-1. The CDR3 has 12 amino acids. CDR1 is LGHDT, CDR2 YNNKEL, per germline (reference sequence). The CDR3 spells CASSHLYNEQFF.

The V and J genes are TRBV1 and TRBJ2-5; TCRdb gives TRBD2 as the D gene, but with no DNA this cannot be confirmed. TRBV1 is reported as a pseudogene. There are 17 residues in the CDR3. CDR3 region: CTSSQVQLAGGRETQYF.

This chain joins TRBV6-6 and TRBJ1-2; no DNA is available, so the TRBD1 call from TCRdb remains unchecked. Per germline, CDR1 MNHNY and CDR2 SVGAGI (reference sequence). The CDR3 sequence is 15 residues long. CDR3 protein: CASSYDPGPNYGYTF.

V is TRBV27 and J is TRBJ1-1; TCRdb proposes TRBD1, but this gene call is untestable without DNA. The CDR3 is 13 residues long. Germline assignment: CDR1 MNHEY and CDR2 SMNVEV (reference sequence). CDR3 region: CASSLDRATEAFF.

V gene TRBV4-3 combines with J gene TRBJ2-7; TCRdb outputs TRBD1, but without DNA this stays unchecked. Germline loops: CDR1 LGHNA, CDR2 YSLEER. This CDR3 region has 16 residues. The CDR3: CASSQARGTGSYEQYF.

This CDR3 is CASSDDRESYEQYF. V usage is TRBV6-1 and J usage is TRBJ2-7; TCRdb proposes TRBD1, but this gene call is untestable without DNA. CDR1 and CDR2 (germline): MNHNS, SASEGT. The CDR3 is 14 amino acids.

The CDR3 loop is CASSLRGGSGETQYF. The gene calls are TRBV7-8 and TRBJ2-5; TCRdb names TRBD1, which stays unverified in the absence of DNA. The germline V gene has CDR1 SGHVS and CDR2 FQNEAQ. This CDR3 comprises 15 residues.

The V gene is TRBV20-1, the J gene TRBJ2-1; lacking DNA, the TRBD2 call made by TCRdb goes unchecked. Germline V CDR1 and CDR2: DFQATT, SNEGSKA (reference sequence). There are 16 residues in the CDR3. The CDR3 sequence: CSARVVAGGFYNEQFF.